This T cell receptor beta chain was found in a study of blood T cells in healthy people across ages. Overall study context: Template switching captured about one barcoded beta molecule per two T cells. Points from the study as a whole: Researchers report that TCR beta diversity correlated strongly with naive T cell percentage.

The CDR3 contains 16 residues. Germline V gene sequence: CDR1 SGHRS, CDR2 YFSETQ. The V and J ends lost 0 bases and 2 bases, in that order; junction bases with no gene match: 3. Combining a sample-barcoded 5' primer with a J-beta primer mix, a second PCR ran for about 7 to 12 cycles. Every cDNA was tagged by a template-switch adaptor with 12 random nucleotides. MiXCR was run by TCRdb on the 5' RACE reads, yielding one entry per CDR3 protein. Among about 640,000 distinct CDR3 sequences, approximately 59% were seen once, and the ten largest hold approximately 40%. About this clonotype itself: Its specificity is not known.

Collection of roughly 9.6 milliliters of peripheral blood was performed for each donor. The chain has TRBV5-1 and TRBJ2-5; TRBD1 aligns across 11 bases. The source is a man in his fifties or sixties in good health. What was sequenced was blood. The CDR3 spells CASSLGRDRGQETQYF. The CDR3 DNA is TGCGCCAGCAGCTTGGGGCGGGACAGGGGGCAAGAGACCCAGTACTTC.